The clone carrying this TCR beta chain occurred many times. The antigen is unknown. These data originate in a study of T-cell memory formation after mild COVID-19. Germline CDR1 is MDHEN and CDR2 is SYDVKM. The CDR3 consists of 15 residues. V lost 5 bases, J lost 1 base, and 14 bases lay in between. TCR alpha and TCR beta cDNA libraries with sample barcodes and UMIs came from 5'RACE using constant-segment primers. Using its own MiXCR run on the 5' RACE reads, TCRdb lists one record per CDR3 protein. This sample has about 360,000 distinct CDR3 sequences, with over 13% found just once. Study results and caveats: A balance of CD4 and CD8 characterized clones contracting day 15 to 85, whereas later expanders leaned CD4+.

Specimen: PBMCs or a T cell subset sorted from them (not recorded which). This clonotype was obtained from a man aged 18 to 35 who had mild COVID-19 (a few samples of this study predate the infection). Cell type and time point are not known. The rearrangement uses TRBV28 and TRBJ1-1, with D possibly matching TRBD1 (5 bases). CDR3 in amino acids: CASSPQGGANTEAFF. The CDR3 nucleotides are TGTGCCAGCAGTCCACAAGGAGGGGCGAACACTGAAGCTTTCTTT.